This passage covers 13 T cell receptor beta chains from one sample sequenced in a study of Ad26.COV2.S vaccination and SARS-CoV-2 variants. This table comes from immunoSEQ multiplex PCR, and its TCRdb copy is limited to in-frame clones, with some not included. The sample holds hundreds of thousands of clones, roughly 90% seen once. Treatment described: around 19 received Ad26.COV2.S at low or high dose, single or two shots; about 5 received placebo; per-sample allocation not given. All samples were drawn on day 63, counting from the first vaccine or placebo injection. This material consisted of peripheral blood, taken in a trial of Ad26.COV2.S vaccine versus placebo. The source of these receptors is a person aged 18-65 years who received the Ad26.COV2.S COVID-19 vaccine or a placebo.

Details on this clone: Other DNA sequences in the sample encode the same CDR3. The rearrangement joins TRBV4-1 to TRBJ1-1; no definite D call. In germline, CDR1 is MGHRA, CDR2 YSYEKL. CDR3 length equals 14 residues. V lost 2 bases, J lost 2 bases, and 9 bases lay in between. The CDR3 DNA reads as TGCGCCAGCAGCCAATTTGGAGGAAACACTGAAGCTTTCTTT. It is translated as CASSQFGGNTEAFF.

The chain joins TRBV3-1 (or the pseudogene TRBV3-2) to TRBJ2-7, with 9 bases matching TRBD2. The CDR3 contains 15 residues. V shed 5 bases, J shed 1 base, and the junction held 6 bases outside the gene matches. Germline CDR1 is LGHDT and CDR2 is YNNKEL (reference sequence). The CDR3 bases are TGTGCCAGCAGCGTCCGACTAGCGGTATCCTACGAGCAGTACTTC. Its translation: CASSVRLAVSYEQYF.

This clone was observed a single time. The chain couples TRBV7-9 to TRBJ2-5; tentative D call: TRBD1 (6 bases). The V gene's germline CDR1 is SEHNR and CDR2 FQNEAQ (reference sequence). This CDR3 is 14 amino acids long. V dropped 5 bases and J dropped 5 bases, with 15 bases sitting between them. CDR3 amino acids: CASSPRGWGETQYF. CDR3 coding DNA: TGTGCCAGCAGCCCGAGGGGGTGGGGGGAGACCCAGTACTTC.

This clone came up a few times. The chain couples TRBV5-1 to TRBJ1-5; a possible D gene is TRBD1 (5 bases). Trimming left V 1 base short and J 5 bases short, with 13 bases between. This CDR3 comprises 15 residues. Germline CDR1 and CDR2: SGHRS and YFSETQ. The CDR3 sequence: CASSLFPGRDQPQHF. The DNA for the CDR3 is TGCGCCAGCAGCTTGTTTCCAGGGAGGGATCAGCCCCAGCATTTT.

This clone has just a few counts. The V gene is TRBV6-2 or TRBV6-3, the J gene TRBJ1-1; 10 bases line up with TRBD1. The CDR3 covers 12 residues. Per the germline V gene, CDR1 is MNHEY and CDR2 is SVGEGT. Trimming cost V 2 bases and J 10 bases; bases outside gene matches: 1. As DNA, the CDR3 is TGTGCCAGCAGTTACGACAGGGGGCCAGCTTTCTTT. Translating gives CASSYDRGPAFF.

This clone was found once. Here the CDR3 DNA reads TGTGCCAGCAGCTTAGTCTCCGGGGTTAGCTATGGCTACACCTTC. This codes for CASSLVSGVSYGYTF. The chain uses TRBV7-8 and TRBJ1-2, with D hard to call. V was clipped by 1 base and J by 4 bases, with 13 bases between them. CDR1 SGHVS and CDR2 FQNEAQ come from the germline V gene. This CDR3 comprises 15 residues.

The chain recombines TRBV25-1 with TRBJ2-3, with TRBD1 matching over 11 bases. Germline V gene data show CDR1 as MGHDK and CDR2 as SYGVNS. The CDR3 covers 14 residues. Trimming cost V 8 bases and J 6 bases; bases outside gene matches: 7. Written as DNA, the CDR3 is TGTGCCAGCCTTCGGACAGGGGGCGAGGATACGCAGTATTTT. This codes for CASLRTGGEDTQYF.

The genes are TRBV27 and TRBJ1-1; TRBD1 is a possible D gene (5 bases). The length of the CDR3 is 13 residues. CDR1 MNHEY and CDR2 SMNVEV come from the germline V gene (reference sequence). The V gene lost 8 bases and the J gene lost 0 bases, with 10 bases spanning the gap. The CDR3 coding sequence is TGTGCCAGCCAGGACAACATGAACACTGAAGCTTTCTTT. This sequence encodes CASQDNMNTEAFF.

CDR3: CASSPFSNNYGYTF. The CDR3 DNA sequence: TGTGCCAGCAGCCCTTTCAGTAACAACTATGGCTACACCTTC. V is TRBV9 and J is TRBJ1-2; D is undetermined. Germline CDR1 SGDLS, CDR2 YYNGEE. The CDR3 extends over 14 amino acids. The germline V and J ends were trimmed by 4 bases and 2 bases, with 12 bases remaining between them.

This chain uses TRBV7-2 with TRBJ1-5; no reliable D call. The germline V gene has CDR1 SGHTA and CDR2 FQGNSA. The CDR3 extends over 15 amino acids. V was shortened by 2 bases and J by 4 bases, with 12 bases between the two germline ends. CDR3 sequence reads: CASSLIGNSNQPQHF. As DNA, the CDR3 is TGTGCCAGCAGCTTAATAGGGAATTCAAATCAGCCCCAGCATTTT.

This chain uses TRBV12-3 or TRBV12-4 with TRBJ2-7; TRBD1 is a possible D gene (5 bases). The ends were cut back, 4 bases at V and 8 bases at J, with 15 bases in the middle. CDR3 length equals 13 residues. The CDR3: CASSWQGLLKQYF. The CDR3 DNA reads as TGTGCCAGCAGTTGGCAGGGCCTCCTAAAGCAGTACTTC.

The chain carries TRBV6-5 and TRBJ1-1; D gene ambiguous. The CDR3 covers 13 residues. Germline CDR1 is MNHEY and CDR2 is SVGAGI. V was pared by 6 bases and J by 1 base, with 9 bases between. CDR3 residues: CASSLQRNTEAFF. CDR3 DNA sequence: TGTGCCAGCAGCCTACAGAGGAACACTGAAGCTTTCTTT.

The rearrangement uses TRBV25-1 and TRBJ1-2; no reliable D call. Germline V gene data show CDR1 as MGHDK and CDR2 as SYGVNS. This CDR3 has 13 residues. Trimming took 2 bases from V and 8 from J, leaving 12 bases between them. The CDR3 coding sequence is TGTGCCAGCAGTGAAAATTTCCCCTGGGGCTACACCTTC. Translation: CASSENFPWGYTF.